Listed below are T cell receptor beta chains from one sample, sequenced in a study of response to subunit inactivated influenza vaccine. TCRdb called the RT-PCR reads again in MiXCR, with one record for every CDR3 protein. Among roughly 670,000 distinct CDR3 sequences, 14% were seen once, and the ten largest hold around 7.6%. Sequences were derived from PBMCs from blood, sampled around 14 days before vaccination. The receptor source for this set is a man in his forties or fifties who received an inactivated influenza vaccine. The CDR3 runs from the conserved cysteine through the conserved F or W. A D gene is named only where the DNA matches it firmly. Clone size is shown for a subset of rows, as once, few, many or a class of expanded clone.

clone_size: few; v_call: TRBV28; j_call: TRBJ2-1; d_call: TRBD2; cdr3_aa: CASRPGLHNEQFF; cdr3_nt: TGTGCCAGCAGACCGGGACTACACAATGAGCAGTTCTTC
clone_size: few; v_call: TRBV10-1; j_call: TRBJ2-4; d_call: TRBD1; cdr3_aa: CATRGRGKNIQYF; cdr3_nt: TGCGCTACCAGGGGGCGAGGCAAAAACATTCAGTACTTC
clone_size: .; v_call: TRBV9; j_call: TRBJ1-6; d_call: TRBD1; cdr3_aa: CASSADRGRNSPLHF; cdr3_nt: TGTGCCAGCAGCGCGGACAGGGGGCGGAATTCACCCCTCCACTTT
clone_size: few; v_call: TRBV20-1; j_call: TRBJ2-3; d_call: TRBD2; cdr3_aa: CSAKGLAESTDTQYF; cdr3_nt: TGCAGTGCAAAGGGACTAGCGGAGAGCACAGATACGCAGTATTTT
clone_size: few; v_call: TRBV7-2; j_call: TRBJ1-5; d_call: TRBD1; cdr3_aa: CASSVRQGAQPQHF; cdr3_nt: TGTGCCAGCAGCGTGAGACAGGGCGCTCAGCCCCAGCATTTT
clone_size: few; v_call: TRBV5-1; j_call: TRBJ2-2; d_call: .; cdr3_aa: CASSWGETLTGELFF; cdr3_nt: TGCGCCAGCAGCTGGGGTGAGACCCTCACCGGGGAGCTGTTTTTT
clone_size: few; v_call: TRBV10-3; j_call: TRBJ2-3; d_call: .; cdr3_aa: CATGFVGRDTQYF; cdr3_nt: TGTGCCACCGGCTTTGTGGGCCGGGATACGCAGTATTTT
clone_size: few; v_call: TRBV25-1; j_call: TRBJ2-2; d_call: TRBD2; cdr3_aa: CASRGEVNTGELFF; cdr3_nt: TGTGCCAGCCGGGGGGAGGTGAACACCGGGGAGCTGTTTTTT
clone_size: .; v_call: TRBV11-2; j_call: TRBJ2-1; d_call: TRBD2; cdr3_aa: CASRAGERFNNEQFF; cdr3_nt: TGTGCCAGCAGAGCGGGGGAACGATTTAACAATGAGCAGTTCTTC
clone_size: few; v_call: TRBV14; j_call: TRBJ2-7; d_call: .; cdr3_aa: CASSPAPLPAEQYF; cdr3_nt: TGTGCCAGCAGCCCGGCCCCCCTTCCCGCCGAGCAGTACTTC
clone_size: .; v_call: TRBV20-1; j_call: TRBJ2-1; d_call: .; cdr3_aa: CSARGGGYNEQFF; cdr3_nt: TGCAGTGCTAGAGGTGGCGGATACAATGAGCAGTTCTTC
clone_size: many; v_call: TRBV5-1; j_call: TRBJ2-1; d_call: TRBD1; cdr3_aa: CASSLAAGGRYNEQFF; cdr3_nt: TGCGCCAGCAGCTTGGCTGCAGGGGGCCGATACAATGAGCAGTTCTTC
clone_size: few; v_call: TRBV6-2/TRBV6-3; j_call: TRBJ2-1; d_call: .; cdr3_aa: CASSYPPGGSTYNEQFF; cdr3_nt: TGTGCCAGCAGTTACCCCCCCGGGGGATCCACCTACAATGAGCAGTTCTTC
clone_size: few; v_call: TRBV12-3/TRBV12-4; j_call: TRBJ2-1; d_call: TRBD2; cdr3_aa: CASTRLAGSYNEQFF; cdr3_nt: TGTGCCAGCACCAGACTAGCGGGCTCCTACAATGAGCAGTTCTTC
clone_size: .; v_call: TRBV30; j_call: TRBJ2-3; d_call: TRBD1; cdr3_aa: CAWGDRVWGDTQYF; cdr3_nt: TGTGCCTGGGGAGACAGGGTTTGGGGAGATACGCAGTATTTT
clone_size: .; v_call: TRBV5-6; j_call: TRBJ2-3; d_call: .; cdr3_aa: CASSHNPPGTRTDTQYF; cdr3_nt: TGTGCCAGCAGTCATAACCCCCCCGGGACACGCACAGATACGCAGTATTTT
clone_size: .; v_call: TRBV30; j_call: TRBJ2-7; d_call: TRBD1; cdr3_aa: CAWSRQGAPYEQYF; cdr3_nt: TGTGCCTGGAGTCGACAGGGAGCCCCCTACGAGCAGTACTTC
clone_size: few; v_call: TRBV5-5; j_call: TRBJ2-7; d_call: .; cdr3_aa: CASSPPGPPSEQYF; cdr3_nt: TGTGCCAGCAGCCCCCCGGGACCGCCGTCCGAGCAGTACTTC
clone_size: few; v_call: TRBV7-2; j_call: TRBJ1-4; d_call: .; cdr3_aa: CASSLGWQRALFF; cdr3_nt: TGTGCCAGCAGCTTAGGATGGCAGAGGGCCCTGTTTTTT
clone_size: few; v_call: TRBV5-5; j_call: TRBJ2-5; d_call: .; cdr3_aa: CASSDPIDIGKTQYF; cdr3_nt: TGTGCCAGCAGCGACCCAATCGACATCGGAAAGACCCAGTACTTC
clone_size: .; v_call: TRBV12-3/TRBV12-4; j_call: TRBJ1-1; d_call: .; cdr3_aa: CASGYRGSAEAFF; cdr3_nt: TGTGCCAGCGGATACCGGGGGAGCGCTGAAGCTTTCTTT
clone_size: once; v_call: TRBV4-3; j_call: TRBJ2-1; d_call: .; cdr3_aa: CASSPSGGLVHEQFF; cdr3_nt: TGCGCCAGCAGCCCCTCGGGGGGCCTAGTCCATGAGCAGTTCTTC
clone_size: .; v_call: TRBV12-3/TRBV12-4; j_call: TRBJ2-3; d_call: .; cdr3_aa: CASSYRPSGTQYF; cdr3_nt: TGTGCCAGCAGCTACCGACCTTCGGGGACGCAGTATTTT
clone_size: few; v_call: TRBV4-1; j_call: TRBJ2-1; d_call: .; cdr3_aa: CASSHQGMEYNEQFF; cdr3_nt: TGCGCCAGCAGCCACCAGGGTATGGAGTACAATGAGCAGTTCTTC
clone_size: .; v_call: TRBV5-1; j_call: TRBJ2-5; d_call: TRBD1; cdr3_aa: CASSLGTGRIETQYF; cdr3_nt: TGCGCCAGCAGCTTGGGGACAGGGAGAATTGAGACCCAGTACTTC
clone_size: .; v_call: TRBV12-3/TRBV12-4; j_call: TRBJ2-5; d_call: .; cdr3_aa: CASSTRGRETQYF; cdr3_nt: TGTGCCAGCAGTACCCGGGGGCGAGAGACCCAGTACTTC
clone_size: .; v_call: TRBV4-2; j_call: TRBJ1-5; d_call: TRBD1; cdr3_aa: CASSQASTGDQPQHF; cdr3_nt: TGTGCCAGCAGCCAAGCCAGTACAGGGGATCAGCCCCAGCATTTT
clone_size: many; v_call: TRBV5-1; j_call: TRBJ2-1; d_call: TRBD2; cdr3_aa: CASSLATGGASEQFF; cdr3_nt: TGCGCCAGCAGCTTGGCGACCGGGGGGGCGAGTGAGCAGTTCTTC
clone_size: few; v_call: TRBV7-9; j_call: TRBJ1-1; d_call: .; cdr3_aa: CASSPPRGGTEAFF; cdr3_nt: TGTGCCAGCAGCCCCCCCCGGGGGGGCACTGAAGCTTTCTTT
clone_size: .; v_call: TRBV7-2; j_call: TRBJ2-1; d_call: TRBD1; cdr3_aa: CASSFQTGLSNEQFF; cdr3_nt: TGTGCCAGCAGCTTTCAGACAGGGTTATCCAATGAGCAGTTCTTC
clone_size: .; v_call: TRBV29-1; j_call: TRBJ2-1; d_call: TRBD1; cdr3_aa: CSVDVGDSALREQFF; cdr3_nt: TGCAGCGTTGATGTAGGGGACAGTGCCCTTCGGGAGCAGTTCTTC
clone_size: few; v_call: TRBV20-1; j_call: TRBJ2-2; d_call: TRBD2; cdr3_aa: CSARDLLSSGPTGELFF; cdr3_nt: TGCAGTGCTAGAGATCTTTTGTCTAGCGGTCCCACCGGGGAGCTGTTTTTT
clone_size: .; v_call: TRBV20-1; j_call: TRBJ2-7; d_call: .; cdr3_aa: CSARDLAGSHEQYF; cdr3_nt: TGCAGTGCTAGAGATTTAGCAGGATCCCACGAGCAGTACTTC
clone_size: .; v_call: TRBV5-5; j_call: TRBJ1-5; d_call: .; cdr3_aa: CASSFFTGRNQPQHF; cdr3_nt: TGTGCCAGCAGCTTTTTTACCGGGCGGAATCAGCCCCAGCATTTT
clone_size: .; v_call: TRBV6-5; j_call: TRBJ2-1; d_call: .; cdr3_aa: CASSPDLYEQFF; cdr3_nt: TGTGCCAGCAGTCCCGACTTATATGAGCAGTTCTTC
clone_size: .; v_call: TRBV5-1; j_call: TRBJ2-5; d_call: .; cdr3_aa: CASQEGDQETQYF; cdr3_nt: TGCGCCAGCCAGGAGGGTGATCAAGAGACCCAGTACTTC
clone_size: few; v_call: TRBV7-2; j_call: TRBJ2-3; d_call: .; cdr3_aa: CASSPIFGTLDTQYF; cdr3_nt: TGTGCCAGCAGCCCAATTTTCGGGACTCTAGATACGCAGTATTTT
clone_size: many; v_call: TRBV20-1; j_call: TRBJ1-1; d_call: .; cdr3_aa: CSASYTGTAEAFF; cdr3_nt: TGCAGTGCTAGTTACACAGGGACCGCTGAAGCTTTCTTT
clone_size: .; v_call: TRBV6-2/TRBV6-3; j_call: TRBJ2-4; d_call: .; cdr3_aa: CASSPGPPNIQYF; cdr3_nt: TGTGCCAGCAGCCCGGGACCTCCAAACATTCAGTACTTC
clone_size: few; v_call: TRBV7-2; j_call: TRBJ2-3; d_call: TRBD2; cdr3_aa: CASSLMGDSGGYTQYF; cdr3_nt: TGTGCCAGCAGCTTAATGGGGGATAGCGGGGGTTATACGCAGTATTTT
clone_size: .; v_call: TRBV12-3/TRBV12-4; j_call: TRBJ2-1; d_call: TRBD2; cdr3_aa: CASSLGSLGGGPGYNEQFF; cdr3_nt: TGTGCCAGCAGTTTAGGATCCCTCGGCGGGGGACCGGGGTACAATGAGCAGTTCTTC
clone_size: few; v_call: TRBV7-9; j_call: TRBJ1-4; d_call: .; cdr3_aa: CASSSTSGGPRYEKLFF; cdr3_nt: TGTGCCAGCAGCTCAACAAGCGGAGGACCTCGATATGAAAAACTGTTTTTT
clone_size: once; v_call: TRBV12-3/TRBV12-4; j_call: TRBJ2-7; d_call: .; cdr3_aa: CASSLWTTRDEQYF; cdr3_nt: TGTGCCAGCAGTTTGTGGACTACCAGGGACGAGCAGTACTTC
clone_size: few; v_call: TRBV9; j_call: TRBJ2-7; d_call: .; cdr3_aa: CASSVATGSHEQYF; cdr3_nt: TGTGCCAGCAGCGTAGCTACAGGGTCCCACGAGCAGTACTTC
clone_size: .; v_call: TRBV7-9; j_call: TRBJ2-3; d_call: TRBD2; cdr3_aa: CASNILAKDTQYF; cdr3_nt: TGTGCCAGCAACATACTAGCGAAAGATACGCAGTATTTT
clone_size: many; v_call: TRBV6-2/TRBV6-3; j_call: TRBJ1-1; d_call: TRBD1; cdr3_aa: CASSPQRTGTFEAFF; cdr3_nt: TGTGCCAGCAGTCCACAACGGACAGGTACCTTTGAAGCTTTCTTT
clone_size: once; v_call: TRBV5-1; j_call: TRBJ2-3; d_call: TRBD1; cdr3_aa: CASSLPTQGSSDTQYF; cdr3_nt: TGCGCCAGCAGCTTGCCGACACAGGGGAGCTCAGATACGCAGTATTTT
clone_size: .; v_call: TRBV6-5; j_call: TRBJ2-7; d_call: .; cdr3_aa: CASSYSWGSSYEQYF; cdr3_nt: TGTGCCAGCAGTTACTCGTGGGGGAGCTCCTACGAGCAGTACTTC
clone_size: .; v_call: TRBV18; j_call: TRBJ2-5; d_call: .; cdr3_aa: CASSPPSKGYQETQYF; cdr3_nt: TGTGCCAGCTCACCCCCTTCCAAGGGGTACCAAGAGACCCAGTACTTC
clone_size: .; v_call: TRBV21-1; j_call: TRBJ2-7; d_call: .; cdr3_aa: CASSKSSPRPGVF; cdr3_nt: TGTGCCAGCAGCAAATCCTCCCCGAGACCCGGTGTATTC
clone_size: few; v_call: TRBV5-1; j_call: TRBJ2-3; d_call: .; cdr3_aa: CASSLSGPTGRDTDTQYF; cdr3_nt: TGCGCCAGCAGCTTGAGCGGCCCGACGGGCAGGGATACAGATACGCAGTATTTT
clone_size: .; v_call: TRBV20-1; j_call: TRBJ2-5; d_call: TRBD1; cdr3_aa: CSACPGTGEETQYF; cdr3_nt: TGCAGTGCCTGCCCCGGGACAGGGGAAGAGACCCAGTACTTC